A single sample gave rise to the 19 T cell receptor beta chains below, sequenced in a study of chronic HIV infection and antiretroviral therapy. TCRdb reprocessed the 5' RACE reads with MiXCR, giving one entry per CDR3 protein. This table has 40,000 to 50,000 distinct CDR3 sequences, 15% to 20% appearing once. Sequences were obtained from peripheral blood. The receptor source for this set is an adult who had HIV and had not received antiretroviral therapy, or was an uninfected healthy control (not recorded which).

The V gene is TRBV29-1, the J gene TRBJ2-2; D might be TRBD1 or TRBD2, each matching 5 bases. The length of the CDR3 is 13 residues. Per germline, CDR1 SQVTM and CDR2 ANQGSEA. Trimming cost V 7 bases and J 4 bases, with 13 bases left between them. This chain's CDR3 is CSGVEGRTGELFF. As DNA, the CDR3 is TGCAGCGGGGTAGAGGGGCGCACCGGGGAGCTGTTTTTT.

The gene calls are TRBV24-1 and TRBJ2-1; perhaps TRBD1 as D (6 bases). The germline gives CDR1 KGHDR, CDR2 SFDVKD. The V end was cut by 5 bases, the J end by 1 base, with 17 bases between. This CDR3 has 17 residues. For the CDR3, the DNA is TGTGCCACCAGTGCCCAAACAGGGTTTACGTCCTACAATGAGCAGTTCTTC. This sequence encodes CATSAQTGFTSYNEQFF.

In its sample, this clonotype was seen a few times. The rearrangement joins TRBV5-4 to TRBJ2-3; 7 bases map to TRBD1. The CDR3 is made up of 15 amino acids. V dropped 6 bases and J dropped 7; count of bases not matched to a gene: 14. CDR1 is SGHNT, CDR2 YYREEE, per germline (reference sequence). CDR3: CASIEKGAGSNTQYF. The CDR3 coding sequence is TGTGCCAGCATCGAAAAGGGGGCGGGTAGTAATACGCAGTATTTT.

V and J are TRBV12-3 or TRBV12-4 and TRBJ2-3; 9 positions match TRBD1. V lost 6 bases and J lost 5; bases outside the gene matches: 9. This CDR3 region has 15 residues. CDR3 sequence (DNA): TGTGCCAGCAGGTCTACAGGGGGCAAGGGAGATACGCAGTATTTT. This gives the protein CASRSTGGKGDTQYF.

This clonotype has a handful of counts. The chain employs TRBV10-1 and TRBJ1-1, with TRBD1 as a possible D gene (6 bases). The CDR3 consists of 12 residues. V lost 6 bases, J lost 4 bases, and 9 bases lay in between. Germline V gene lookup returns CDR1 WNHNN and CDR2 SYGVQD (reference sequence). Written as DNA, the CDR3 is TGCGCCAGCAGCGGGGGCCTCACTGAAGCTTTCTTT. This encodes CASSGGLTEAFF.

This clonotype was seen a few times. The V call is TRBV7-8, the J call TRBJ2-5, with 8 bases aligning to TRBD2. The V gene's germline CDR1 is SGHVS and CDR2 FQNEAQ. V shed 5 bases, J shed 5 bases, and the junction held 13 bases outside the gene matches. This CDR3 region has 16 residues. In nucleotides, the CDR3 is TGTGCCAGCAGCACCACGACTAGCGCTCCTCACGAGACCCAGTACTTC. Encoded protein: CASSTTTSAPHETQYF.

A few counts support this clonotype. The rearrangement joins TRBV20-1 to TRBJ2-5; TRBD2 might be the D (6 bases). The CDR3 contains 14 residues. Germline-derived CDR1 and CDR2 are DFQATT and SNEGSKA (reference sequence). Trimming left V 3 bases short and J 5 bases short, with 16 bases between. DNA of the CDR3: TGCAGTGCTAGTTACGATAGCCTAGCGGAGACCCAGTACTTC. Translated: CSASYDSLAETQYF.

This clonotype was observed at least ten times. This chain connects TRBV20-1 to TRBJ2-3; TRBD1 might be the D (5 bases). The CDR3 totals 13 residues. Looked up from germline, CDR1 is DFQATT and CDR2 is SNEGSKA (reference sequence). The V end lost 5 bases, the J end lost 4 bases, and 13 bases lay between the germline ends. The CDR3 sequence is CSAEQVKADTQYF. The CDR3 nucleotides read TGCAGTGCTGAACAGGTTAAAGCAGATACGCAGTATTTT.

This clonotype was seen more than once but under ten times. The chain uses TRBV29-1 and TRBJ2-3; D unresolved. The CDR3 totals 13 residues. V was trimmed by 4 bases and J by 2 bases, leaving 10 bases between them. Germline CDR1 SQVTM, CDR2 ANQGSEA. The chain's CDR3 is CSVAGSLTDTQYF. The CDR3 coding sequence is TGCAGCGTTGCCGGATCCCTCACAGATACGCAGTATTTT.

This rearrangement joins TRBV7-2 to TRBJ1-1; no reliable D call. Germline V CDR1 and CDR2: SGHTA, FQGNSA. Trimming took 1 base from V and 2 from J, leaving 11 bases between them. The CDR3 runs to 15 residues. The CDR3, as DNA: TGTGCCAGCAGCTTAGGACGGACCTCAAACACTGAAGCTTTCTTT. Amino acid sequence: CASSLGRTSNTEAFF.

V gene TRBV28 combines with J gene TRBJ2-1, with 7 bases aligning to TRBD2. V was pared by 7 bases and J by 14 bases, with 5 bases of the junction left unmatched. CDR1 is MDHEN and CDR2 is SYDVKM in the germline V gene. CDR3 length equals 10 residues. CDR3 in amino acids: CASKGEGKFF. For the CDR3, the DNA is TGTGCCAGCAAAGGGGAGGGGAAGTTCTTC.

This clonotype was found a few times. The chain joins TRBV6-6 to TRBJ2-1, with 7 positions matching TRBD2. The CDR3 is made up of 15 amino acids. The germline CDR1 and CDR2 sequences are MNHNY and SVGAGI (reference sequence). V dropped 6 bases and J dropped 6; count of bases not matched to a gene: 11. CDR3 DNA sequence: TGTGCCAGCAGCCCTGATCTCGGGGGGATCAATGAGCAGTTCTTC. Its protein is CASSPDLGGINEQFF.

The chain is built from TRBV6-5 and TRBJ2-3, with 7 bases aligning to TRBD2. CDR1 and CDR2 (germline): MNHEY, SVGAGI. The V segment lost 4 bases and the J segment 4 bases; nucleotides outside the gene matches: 8. CDR3 length: 15 amino acids. CDR3 region: CASSSPGGSADTQYF. CDR3 sequence (DNA): TGTGCCAGCAGTTCCCCCGGCGGGAGCGCAGATACGCAGTATTTT.

The chain carries TRBV9 and TRBJ1-1; 7 bases fit TRBD1. In germline, CDR1 is SGDLS, CDR2 YYNGEE. The ends lost 5 bases at V and 3 bases at J; junction bases unmatched: 4. There are 13 residues in the CDR3. CDR3 region: CASRATGDTEAFF. CDR3 DNA sequence: TGTGCCAGCAGGGCCACAGGGGACACTGAAGCTTTCTTT.

This rearrangement joins TRBV4-1 to TRBJ2-7; D not resolved. The V end lost 3 bases, the J end lost 0 bases, and 9 bases lay between the germline ends. Germline CDR1 is MGHRA and CDR2 is YSYEKL. This CDR3 is 14 amino acids long. The CDR3 reads CASSHVGSSYEQYF. The CDR3 nucleotides read TGCGCCAGCAGCCATGTGGGCAGCTCCTACGAGCAGTACTTC.

A few counts support this clonotype. In DNA, the CDR3 is TGTGCCAGCAGACGTGACGGGTCTCGAGAAGCTTTCTTT. Its protein product is CASRRDGSREAFF. The chain employs TRBV12-3 or TRBV12-4 and TRBJ1-1; D call uncertain. This CDR3 has 13 residues. Trimming pared 6 bases from V and 8 bases from J, leaving 16 bases between.

The chain joins TRBV10-3 to TRBJ1-1, with TRBD1 matching over 10 bases. CDR1 is ENHRY, CDR2 SYGVKD, per germline. The trim removed 5 bases at V and 4 bases at J, leaving 7 bases unmatched. This CDR3 is built from 15 residues. The CDR3 loop is CAISPPGQGSTEAFF. CDR3 DNA: TGTGCCATCAGTCCTCCGGGACAGGGGAGCACTGAAGCTTTCTTT.

The chain couples TRBV14 to TRBJ2-3, with 7 bases that match TRBD2. The germline gives CDR1 SGHDN, CDR2 FVKESK. The CDR3 consists of 14 residues. V lost 4 bases to trimming and J lost 6 bases; unmatched junction nucleotides: 7. CDR3 sequence: CASSRTSSIDTQYF. The DNA for the CDR3 is TGTGCCAGCAGCCGGACTAGTAGCATCGATACGCAGTATTTT.

The V gene is TRBV29-1, the J gene TRBJ2-1; D not certain. The CDR3 loop spans 15 amino acids. Germline CDR1 reads SQVTM; CDR2 reads ANQGSEA. Trimming took off 0 bases at V and 7 bases at J, with 16 bases between the two ends. CDR3 coding DNA: TGCAGCGTTGAAGATACGGGCCTTGTGGGGAATGAGCAGTTCTTC. It is translated as CSVEDTGLVGNEQFF.